Each of the 6 T cell receptor beta chains below was sequenced from the same sample in a study of shared clonotypes between healthy human individuals. The protocol was immunoSEQ multiplex PCR, while the TCRdb copy is restricted to in-frame clones and leaves out a portion. The sample lists about a million clones; 60% to 80% were seen once. Sequencing used memory CD4+ T cells from PBMCs. Subset noted: CD45RA-negative fraction. These receptors came from a man aged 18 to 29 in good health. Some clones in this sample may be carry-over from other donors' samples.

V usage is TRBV15 and J usage is TRBJ2-1, with 13 bases identical to TRBD2. This CDR3 is built from 17 residues. Trimming took 3 bases from V and 9 from J; bases not matched to a gene: 11. From germline, CDR1 is LNHNV and CDR2 YYDKDF (reference sequence). The CDR3 DNA is TGTGCCACCAGCAGCGAACCCGGGACTAGCGGGATTGGTGAGCAGTTCTTC. As protein: CATSSEPGTSGIGEQFF.

The chain carries TRBV6-6 and TRBJ2-7; 9 nucleotides match TRBD1. After removal of 7 bases from V and 2 bases from J, the junction contained 9 bases not matched to a gene. From germline, CDR1 is MNHNY and CDR2 SVGAGI (reference sequence). The CDR3 is 15 residues long. This CDR3 reads CASTPGTGKPYEQYF. The CDR3 nucleotides read TGTGCCAGCACCCCAGGGACAGGGAAACCCTACGAGCAGTACTTC.

V gene TRBV6-7 combines with J gene TRBJ2-7; 8 bases line up with TRBD2. Being an ORF, TRBV6-7 has a function that is uncertain. The CDR3 is made up of 12 amino acids. Germline trimming cut 11 bases from V and 1 base from J; bases unmatched to any gene: 4. This chain's CDR3 is CAPGGVSYEQYF. The DNA for the CDR3 is TGTGCCCCCGGGGGGGTTTCCTACGAGCAGTACTTC.

The V gene is TRBV5-4, the J gene TRBJ2-7; D is uncertain. Trimming took off 3 bases at V and 0 bases at J, with 13 bases between the two ends. The CDR3 spans 15 residues. Germline CDR1 is SGHNT and CDR2 is YYREEE (reference sequence). In nucleotides, the CDR3 is TGTGCCAGCAGCTCAAGTGAGAGGTTCTCCTACGAGCAGTACTTC. Translating gives CASSSSERFSYEQYF.

This clone was observed once. Other DNA variants within this sample encode the same CDR3. The V gene is TRBV30, the J gene TRBJ2-7, with unresolved D. CDR3 length: 11 residues. CDR1 is GTSNPN and CDR2 is SVGIG in the germline V gene (reference sequence). V was shortened by 3 bases and J by 4 bases, with 7 bases between the two germline ends. CDR3 residues: CAWSRGYEQYF. In DNA, the CDR3 is TGTGCCTGGAGCCGAGGTTACGAGCAGTACTTC.

The J gene is TRBJ2-6, the V gene TRBV7-2, with a possible D match to TRBD1 (6 bases). Germline CDR1 SGHTA, CDR2 FQGNSA. This CDR3 is 16 amino acids long. Trimming pared 5 bases from V and 2 bases from J, leaving 13 bases between. CDR3 sequence (DNA): TGTGCCAGCAGCCGAATCAGGGGCCCTGGGGCCAACGTCCTGACTTTC. This codes for CASSRIRGPGANVLTF.